This note documents a single T cell receptor beta chain sequence. Its antigen is unidentified. This sample was included in a study of T cells in localized non-small cell lung cancer. This CDR3 contains 13 residues. Germline values: CDR1 KGHSH, CDR2 LQKENI. V gave up 2 bases and J gave up 6 bases, with 11 bases separating them. General observations from the study: Heterogeneity remains possible, as sequencing covered one tumor region only. Appearances in adjacent lung were noted for a median approximately 58 of the top 100 tumor clones. There was an association of higher blood T cell density with longer overall survival. It was uninvolved adjacent lung that showed the highest T cell clonality, exceeding tumor.

Profiled with immunoSEQ multiplex PCR; TCRdb holds only in-frame clones, not every one. The data show just over 15,000 clones, roughly 86% seen once. The rearrangement links TRBV18 to TRBJ2-7; D remains ambiguous. The receptor comes from a male donor aged 60 or over with stage II lung adenocarcinoma. Sequencing was performed on peripheral blood mononuclear cells, taken before any cancer treatment. CDR3 loop: CASSPSGATEQYF. In DNA, the CDR3 is TGTGCCAGCTCACCATCCGGAGCTACCGAGCAGTACTTC.